This T cell receptor (beta chain) was found in a study of CD8 T cells in ankylosing spondylitis. General observations from the study: Reported data indicate significant enrichment of disease-linked clones within matched ankylosing spondylitis synovial fluid. There were earlier reports of some motif variants in reactive arthritis synovial fluid and blood. For ankylosing spondylitis blood, a TCR beta motif of 7 or 8 highly homologous variants appeared characteristic.

Comment on this clonotype: Its antigen is unknown.

Generation of TCR beta libraries employed quantitative 5'-RACE incorporating molecular barcodes. A single record per CDR3 protein comes from TCRdb applying MiXCR to the 5' RACE reads. Of about 400,000 distinct CDR3 sequences in the sample, approximately 20% were seen once. V was shortened by 3 bases and J by 3 bases, with 5 bases between the two germline ends. Germline lookup yields CDR1 MDHEN and CDR2 SYDVKM. The CDR3 runs 12 residues. What was sequenced was blood, either unsorted or a sorted T cell fraction (not recorded which). The receptor was derived from a male donor with ankylosing spondylitis. The chain recombines TRBV28 with TRBJ1-2; no firm D call. CDR3 sequence reads: CASSFRDYGYTF. The CDR3 region has the DNA TGTGCCAGCAGTTTCAGAGACTATGGCTACACCTTC.